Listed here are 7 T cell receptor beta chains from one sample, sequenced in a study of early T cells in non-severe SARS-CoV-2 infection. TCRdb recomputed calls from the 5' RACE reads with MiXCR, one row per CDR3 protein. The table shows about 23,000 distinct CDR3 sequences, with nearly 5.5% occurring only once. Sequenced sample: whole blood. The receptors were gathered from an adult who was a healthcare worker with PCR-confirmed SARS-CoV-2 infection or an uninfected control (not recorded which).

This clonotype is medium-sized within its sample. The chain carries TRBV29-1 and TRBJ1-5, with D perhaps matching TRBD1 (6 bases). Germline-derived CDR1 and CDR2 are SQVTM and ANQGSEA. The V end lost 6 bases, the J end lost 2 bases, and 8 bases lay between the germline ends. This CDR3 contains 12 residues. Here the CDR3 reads CSVHRGNQPQHF. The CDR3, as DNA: TGCAGCGTGCACAGGGGCAATCAGCCCCAGCATTTT.

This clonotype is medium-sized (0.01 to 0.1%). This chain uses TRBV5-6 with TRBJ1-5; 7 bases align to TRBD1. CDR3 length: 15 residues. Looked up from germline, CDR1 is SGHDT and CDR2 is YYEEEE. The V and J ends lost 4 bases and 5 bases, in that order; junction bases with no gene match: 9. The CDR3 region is CASSEGQHWDQPQHF. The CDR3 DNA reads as TGTGCCAGCAGCGAGGGACAGCACTGGGATCAGCCCCAGCATTTT.

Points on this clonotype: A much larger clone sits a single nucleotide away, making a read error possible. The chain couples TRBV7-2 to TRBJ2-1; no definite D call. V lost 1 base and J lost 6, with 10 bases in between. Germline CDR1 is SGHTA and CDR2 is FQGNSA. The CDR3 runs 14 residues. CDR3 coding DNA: TGTGCCAGCAGCTTAGATCTAACCTCCAATGAGCAGTTCTTC. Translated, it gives CASSLDLTSNEQFF. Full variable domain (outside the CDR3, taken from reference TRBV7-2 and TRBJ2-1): GAGVSQSPSNKVTEKGKDVELRCDPISGHTALYWYRQSLGQGLEFLIYFQGNSAPDKSGLPSDRFSAERTGGSVSTLTIQRTQQEDSAVYLCASSLDLTSNEQFFGPGTRLTVL.

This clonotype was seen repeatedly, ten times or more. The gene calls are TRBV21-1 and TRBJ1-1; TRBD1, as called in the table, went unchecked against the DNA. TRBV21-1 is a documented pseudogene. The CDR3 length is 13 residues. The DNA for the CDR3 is TGTGCCAGCAGGGACACAGCAGGCGGGGGCGCTTTCTTT. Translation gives CASRDTAGGGAFF.

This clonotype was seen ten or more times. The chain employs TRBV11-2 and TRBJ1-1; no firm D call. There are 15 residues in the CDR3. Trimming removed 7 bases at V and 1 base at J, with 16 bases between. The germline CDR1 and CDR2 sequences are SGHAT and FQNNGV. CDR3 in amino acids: CASTHRWLGNTEAFF. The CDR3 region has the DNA TGTGCCAGCACCCACCGGTGGCTAGGGAACACTGAAGCTTTCTTT.

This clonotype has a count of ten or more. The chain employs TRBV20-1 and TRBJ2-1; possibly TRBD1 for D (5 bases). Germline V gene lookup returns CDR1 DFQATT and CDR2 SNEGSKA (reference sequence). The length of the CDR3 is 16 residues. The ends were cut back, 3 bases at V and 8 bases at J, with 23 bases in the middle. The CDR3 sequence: CSASLNRAGLIDEQFF. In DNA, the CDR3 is TGCAGTGCTAGCCTAAACCGTGCAGGGCTGATAGATGAGCAGTTCTTC.

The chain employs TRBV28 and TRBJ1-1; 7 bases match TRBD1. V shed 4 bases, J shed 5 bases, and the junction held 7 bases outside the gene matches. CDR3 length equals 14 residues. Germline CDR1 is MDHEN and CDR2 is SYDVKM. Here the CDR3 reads CASSSPTGKTEAFF. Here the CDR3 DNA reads TGTGCCAGCAGTTCCCCGACAGGGAAGACTGAAGCTTTCTTT. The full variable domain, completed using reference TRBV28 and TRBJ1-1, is DVKVTQSSRYLVKRTGEKVFLECVQDMDHENMFWYRQDPGLGLRLIYFSYDVKMKEKGDIPEGYSVSREKKERFSLILESASTNQTSMYLCASSSPTGKTEAFFGQGTRLTVV.